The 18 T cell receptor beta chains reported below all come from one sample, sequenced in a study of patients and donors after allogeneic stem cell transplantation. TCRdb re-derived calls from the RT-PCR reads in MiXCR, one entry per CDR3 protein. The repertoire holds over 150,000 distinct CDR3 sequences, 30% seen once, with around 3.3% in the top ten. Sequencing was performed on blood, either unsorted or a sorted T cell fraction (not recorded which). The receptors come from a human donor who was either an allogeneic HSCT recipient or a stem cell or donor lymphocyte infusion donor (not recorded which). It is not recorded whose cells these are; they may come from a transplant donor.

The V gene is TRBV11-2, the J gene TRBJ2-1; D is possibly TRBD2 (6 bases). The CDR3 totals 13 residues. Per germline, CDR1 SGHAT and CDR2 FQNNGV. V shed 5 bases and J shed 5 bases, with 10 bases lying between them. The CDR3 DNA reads TGTGCCAGCAGCCAGGACTACCACAATGAGCAGTTCTTC. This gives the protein CASSQDYHNEQFF.

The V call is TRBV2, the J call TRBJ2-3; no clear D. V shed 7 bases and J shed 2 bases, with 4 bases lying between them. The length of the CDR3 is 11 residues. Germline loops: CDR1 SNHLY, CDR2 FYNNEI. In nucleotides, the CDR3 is TGTGCCAGCACCGACACAGATACGCAGTATTTT. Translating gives CASTDTDTQYF.

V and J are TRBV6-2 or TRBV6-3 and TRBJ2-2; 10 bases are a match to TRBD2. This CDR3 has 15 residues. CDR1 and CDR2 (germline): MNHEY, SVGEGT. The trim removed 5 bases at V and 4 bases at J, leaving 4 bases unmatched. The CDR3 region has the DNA TGTGCCAGCAGTCTAGCGGGAGATCGCACCGGGGAGCTGTTTTTT. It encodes CASSLAGDRTGELFF.

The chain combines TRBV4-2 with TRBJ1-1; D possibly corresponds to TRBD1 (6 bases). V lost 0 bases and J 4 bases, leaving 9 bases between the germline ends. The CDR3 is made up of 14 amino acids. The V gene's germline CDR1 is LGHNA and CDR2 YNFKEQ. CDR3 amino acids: CASSQDGGGTEAFF. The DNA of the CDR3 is TGTGCCAGCAGCCAAGATGGAGGGGGCACTGAAGCTTTCTTT.

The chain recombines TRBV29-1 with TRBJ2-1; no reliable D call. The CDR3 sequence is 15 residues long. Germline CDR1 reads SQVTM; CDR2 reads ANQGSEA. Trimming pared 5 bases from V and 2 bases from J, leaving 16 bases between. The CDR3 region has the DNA TGCAGCGTTTTTTCATCGAGAAGAACCTACAATGAGCAGTTCTTC. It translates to CSVFSSRRTYNEQFF.

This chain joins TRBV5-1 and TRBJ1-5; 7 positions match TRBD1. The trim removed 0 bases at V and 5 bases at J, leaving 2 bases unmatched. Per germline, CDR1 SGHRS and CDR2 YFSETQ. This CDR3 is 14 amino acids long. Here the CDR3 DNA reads TGCGCCAGCAGCTTGGGACAGGGCTATCAGCCCCAGCATTTT. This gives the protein CASSLGQGYQPQHF. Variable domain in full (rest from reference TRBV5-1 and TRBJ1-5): KAGVTQTPRYLIKTRGQQVTLSCSPISGHRSVSWYQQTPGQGLQFLFEYFSETQRNKGNFPGRFSGRQFSNSRSEMNVSTLELGDSALYLCASSLGQGYQPQHFGDGTRLSIL.

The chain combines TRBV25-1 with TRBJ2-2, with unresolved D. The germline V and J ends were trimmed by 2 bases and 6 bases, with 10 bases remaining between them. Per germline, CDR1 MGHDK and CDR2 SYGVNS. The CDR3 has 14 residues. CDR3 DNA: TGTGCCAGCAGTGAAACGGCCTTAGCCGGGGAGCTGTTTTTT. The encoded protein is CASSETALAGELFF.

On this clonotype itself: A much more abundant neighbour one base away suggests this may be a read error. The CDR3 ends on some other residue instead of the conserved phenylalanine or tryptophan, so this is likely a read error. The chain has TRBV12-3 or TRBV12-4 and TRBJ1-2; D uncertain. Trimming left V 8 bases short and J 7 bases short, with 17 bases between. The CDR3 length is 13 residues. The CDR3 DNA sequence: TGTGCCAGCCCGTCAGGAGGTTGGGGTGGCTACACCCTC. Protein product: CASPSGGWGGYTL.

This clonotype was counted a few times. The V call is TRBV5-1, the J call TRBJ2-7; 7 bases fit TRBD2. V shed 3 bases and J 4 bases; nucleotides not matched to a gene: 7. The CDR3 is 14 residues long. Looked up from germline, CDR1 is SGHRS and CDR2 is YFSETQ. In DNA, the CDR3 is TGCGCCAGCAGCTCTCCGGGGAGGGCGTACGAGCAGTACTTC. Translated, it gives CASSSPGRAYEQYF.

As DNA, the CDR3 is TGCGCCAGCAGCCGCCCGTGGGGAACAGAGGGAGAGACCCAGTACTTC. This sequence encodes CASSRPWGTEGETQYF. This chain joins TRBV4-1 and TRBJ2-5; weak D call: TRBD2 (5 bases). The CDR3 spans 16 residues. V shed 4 bases and J shed 4 bases, with 19 bases lying between them. Germline-derived CDR1 and CDR2 are MGHRA and YSYEKL.

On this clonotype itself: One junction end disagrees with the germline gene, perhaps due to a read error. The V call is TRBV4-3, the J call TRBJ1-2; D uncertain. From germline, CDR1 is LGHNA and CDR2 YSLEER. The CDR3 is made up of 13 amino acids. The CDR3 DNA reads TGCGCCAGCAGCCAAGATGAGGGCGGGATTCGGCTTTTC. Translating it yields CASSQDEGGIRLF.

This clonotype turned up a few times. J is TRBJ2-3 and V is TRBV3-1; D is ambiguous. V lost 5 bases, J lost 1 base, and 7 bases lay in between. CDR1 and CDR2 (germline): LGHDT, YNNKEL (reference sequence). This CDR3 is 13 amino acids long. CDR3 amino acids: CASSSAGTDTQYF. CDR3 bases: TGTGCCAGCAGCTCCGCGGGCACAGATACGCAGTATTTT.

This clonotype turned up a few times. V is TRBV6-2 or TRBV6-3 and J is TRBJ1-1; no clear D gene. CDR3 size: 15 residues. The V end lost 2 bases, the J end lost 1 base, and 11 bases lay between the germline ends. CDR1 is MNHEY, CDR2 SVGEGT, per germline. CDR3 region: CASSYPIFTNTEAFF. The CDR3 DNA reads TGTGCCAGCAGTTACCCGATATTCACGAACACTGAAGCTTTCTTT.

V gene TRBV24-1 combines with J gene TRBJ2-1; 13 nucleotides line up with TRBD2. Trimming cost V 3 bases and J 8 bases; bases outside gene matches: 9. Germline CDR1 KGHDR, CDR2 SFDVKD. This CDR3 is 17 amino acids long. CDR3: CATSDTPTSGRADEQFF. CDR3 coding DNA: TGTGCCACCAGTGATACCCCCACTAGCGGGAGGGCCGATGAGCAGTTCTTC.

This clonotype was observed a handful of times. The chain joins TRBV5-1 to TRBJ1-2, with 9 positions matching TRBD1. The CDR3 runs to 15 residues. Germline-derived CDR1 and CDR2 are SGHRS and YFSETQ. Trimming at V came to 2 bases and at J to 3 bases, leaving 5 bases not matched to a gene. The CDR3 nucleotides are TGCGCCAGCAGCTTCTTACAGGGGGCTGACTATGGCTACACCTTC. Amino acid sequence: CASSFLQGADYGYTF.

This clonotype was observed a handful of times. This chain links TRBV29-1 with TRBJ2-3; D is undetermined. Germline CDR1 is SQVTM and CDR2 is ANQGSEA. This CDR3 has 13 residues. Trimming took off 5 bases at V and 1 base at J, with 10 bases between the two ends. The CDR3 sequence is CSVTPSGTDTQYF. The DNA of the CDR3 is TGCAGCGTTACCCCATCCGGCACAGATACGCAGTATTTT.

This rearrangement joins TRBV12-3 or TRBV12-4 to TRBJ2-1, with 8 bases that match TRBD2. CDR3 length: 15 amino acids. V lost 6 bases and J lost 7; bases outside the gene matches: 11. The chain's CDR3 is CASSKGGAGVNEQFF. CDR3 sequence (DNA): TGTGCCAGCAGCAAGGGGGGAGCGGGAGTTAATGAGCAGTTCTTC.

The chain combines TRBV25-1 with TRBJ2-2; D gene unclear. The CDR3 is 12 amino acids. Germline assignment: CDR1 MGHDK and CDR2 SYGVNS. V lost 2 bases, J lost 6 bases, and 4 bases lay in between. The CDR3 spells CASSEPPGELFF. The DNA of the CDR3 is TGTGCCAGCAGTGAACCGCCCGGGGAGCTGTTTTTT. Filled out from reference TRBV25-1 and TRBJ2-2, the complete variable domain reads EADIYQTPRYLVIGTGKKITLECSQTMGHDKMYWYQQDPGMELHLIHYSYGVNSTEKGDLSSESTVSRIRTEHFPLTLESARPSHTSQYLCASSEPPGELFFGEGSRLTVL.